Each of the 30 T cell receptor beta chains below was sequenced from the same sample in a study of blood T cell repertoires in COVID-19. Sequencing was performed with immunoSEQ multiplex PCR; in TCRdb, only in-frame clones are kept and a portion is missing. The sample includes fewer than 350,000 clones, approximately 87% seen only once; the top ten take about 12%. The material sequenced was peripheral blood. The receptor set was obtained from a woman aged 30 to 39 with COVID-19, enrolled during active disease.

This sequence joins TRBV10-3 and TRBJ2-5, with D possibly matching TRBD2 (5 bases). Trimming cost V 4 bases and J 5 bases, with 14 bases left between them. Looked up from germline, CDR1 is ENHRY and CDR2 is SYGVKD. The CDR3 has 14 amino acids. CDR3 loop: CAISVVASSETQYF. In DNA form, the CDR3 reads TGTGCCATCAGTGTTGTAGCTAGCAGTGAGACCCAGTACTTC.

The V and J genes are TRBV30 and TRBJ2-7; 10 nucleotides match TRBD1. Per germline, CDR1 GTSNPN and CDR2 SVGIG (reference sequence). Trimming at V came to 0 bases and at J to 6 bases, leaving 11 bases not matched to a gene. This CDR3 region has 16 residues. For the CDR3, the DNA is TGTGCCTGGAGTGTAGGCGGAGGGACAGGGGTGGTCGAGCAGTACTTC. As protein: CAWSVGGGTGVVEQYF.

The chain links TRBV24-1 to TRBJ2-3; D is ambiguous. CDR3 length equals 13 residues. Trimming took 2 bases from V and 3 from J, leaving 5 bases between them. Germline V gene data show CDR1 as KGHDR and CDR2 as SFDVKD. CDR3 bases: TGTGCCACCAGTGATTCCGGGACAGATACGCAGTATTTT. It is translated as CATSDSGTDTQYF.

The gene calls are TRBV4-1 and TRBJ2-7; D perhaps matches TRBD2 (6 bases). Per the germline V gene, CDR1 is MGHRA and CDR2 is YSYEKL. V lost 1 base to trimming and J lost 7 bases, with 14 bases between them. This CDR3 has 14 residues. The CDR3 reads CASSQVGGSGEQYF. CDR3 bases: TGCGCCAGCAGCCAAGTCGGGGGATCCGGGGAGCAGTACTTC.

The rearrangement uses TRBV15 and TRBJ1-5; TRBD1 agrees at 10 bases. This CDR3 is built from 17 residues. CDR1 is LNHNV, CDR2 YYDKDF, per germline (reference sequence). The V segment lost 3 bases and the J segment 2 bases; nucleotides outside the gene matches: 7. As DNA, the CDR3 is TGTGCCACCAGCAGTCGGGACAGGGGTATGGGCAATCAGCCCCAGCATTTT. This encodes CATSSRDRGMGNQPQHF.

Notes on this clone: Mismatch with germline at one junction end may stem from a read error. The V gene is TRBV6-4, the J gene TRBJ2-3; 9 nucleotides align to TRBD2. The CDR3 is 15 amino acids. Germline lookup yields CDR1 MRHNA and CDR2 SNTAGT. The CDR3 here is CASSDSGTSRDTQYF. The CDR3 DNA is TGTGCCAGCAGTGACTCGGGGACTAGCAGAGATACGCAGTATTTT.

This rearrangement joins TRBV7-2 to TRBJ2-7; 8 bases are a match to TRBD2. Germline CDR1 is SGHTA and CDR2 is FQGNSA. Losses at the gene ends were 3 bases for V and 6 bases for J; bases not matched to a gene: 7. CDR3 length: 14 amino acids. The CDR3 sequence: CASSFSGAHTEQYF. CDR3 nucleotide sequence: TGTGCCAGCAGCTTTAGCGGGGCTCATACCGAGCAGTACTTC. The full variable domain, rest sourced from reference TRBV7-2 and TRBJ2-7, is GAGVSQSPSNKVTEKGKDVELRCDPISGHTALYWYRQSLGQGLEFLIYFQGNSAPDKSGLPSDRFSAERTGGSVSTLTIQRTQQEDSAVYLCASSFSGAHTEQYFGPGTRLTVT.

CDR3 protein: CAWSEEFNQPQHF. The CDR3 DNA sequence: TGTGCCTGGAGTGAAGAGTTTAATCAGCCCCAGCATTTT. The rearrangement joins TRBV30 to TRBJ1-5; D gene unclear. V was clipped by 1 base and J by 4 bases, with 8 bases between them. CDR3 length: 13 amino acids. CDR1 and CDR2 from the germline V gene are GTSNPN and SVGIG (reference sequence).

The CDR3: CASSTTGSPQETQYF. The CDR3 DNA is TGTGCCAGCAGTACGACAGGGTCTCCACAAGAGACCCAGTACTTC. The V and J genes are TRBV28 and TRBJ2-5; the match to TRBD1 covers 7 bases. Trimming cost V 5 bases and J 2 bases; bases outside gene matches: 8. This CDR3 comprises 15 residues. Germline V gene lookup returns CDR1 MDHEN and CDR2 SYDVKM.

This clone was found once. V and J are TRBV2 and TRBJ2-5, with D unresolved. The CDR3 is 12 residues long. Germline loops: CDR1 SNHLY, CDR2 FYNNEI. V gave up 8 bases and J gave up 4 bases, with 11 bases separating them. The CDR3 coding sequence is TGTGCCAGCGGCCCCTTAATAGAGACCCAGTACTTC. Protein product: CASGPLIETQYF.

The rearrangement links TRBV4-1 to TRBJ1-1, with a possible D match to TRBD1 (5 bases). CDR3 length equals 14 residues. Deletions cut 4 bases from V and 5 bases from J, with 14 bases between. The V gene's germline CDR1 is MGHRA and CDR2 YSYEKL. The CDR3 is CASSLARGLTEAFF. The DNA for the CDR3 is TGCGCCAGCAGCCTAGCCCGGGGGTTGACTGAAGCTTTCTTT.

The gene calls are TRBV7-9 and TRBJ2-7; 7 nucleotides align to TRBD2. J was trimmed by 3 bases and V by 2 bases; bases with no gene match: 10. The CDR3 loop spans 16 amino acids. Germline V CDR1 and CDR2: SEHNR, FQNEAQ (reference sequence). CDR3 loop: CASSLKTKRGDYEQYF. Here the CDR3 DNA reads TGTGCCAGCAGCTTAAAAACGAAGCGGGGTGACTACGAGCAGTACTTC.

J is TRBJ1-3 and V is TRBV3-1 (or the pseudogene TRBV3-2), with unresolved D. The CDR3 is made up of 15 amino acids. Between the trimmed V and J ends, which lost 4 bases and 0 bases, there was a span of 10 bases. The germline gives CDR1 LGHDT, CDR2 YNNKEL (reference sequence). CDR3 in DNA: TGTGCCAGCAGCCTTACGACACCCTCTGGAAACACCATATATTTT. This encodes CASSLTTPSGNTIYF.

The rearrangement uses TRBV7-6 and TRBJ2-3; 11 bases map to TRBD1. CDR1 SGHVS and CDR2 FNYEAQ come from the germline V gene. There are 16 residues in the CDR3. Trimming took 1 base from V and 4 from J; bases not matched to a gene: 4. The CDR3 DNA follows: TGTGCCAGCAGCTTAGAAGGACAGGGGGCGTCAGATACGCAGTATTTT. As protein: CASSLEGQGASDTQYF. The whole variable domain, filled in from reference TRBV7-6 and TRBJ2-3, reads GAGVSQSPRYKVTKRGQDVALRCDPISGHVSLYWYRQALGQGPEFLTYFNYEAQQDKSGLPNDRFSAERPEGSISTLTIQRTEQRDSAMYRCASSLEGQGASDTQYFGPGTRLTVL.

The CDR3 DNA reads as TGTGCCAGCGTCCCGCTAGCGGGGGTCCGGGCCAACGAGCAGTACTTC. Amino acids: CASVPLAGVRANEQYF. This rearrangement joins TRBV7-2 to TRBJ2-7; 10 nucleotides align to TRBD2. J was trimmed by 5 bases and V by 8 bases; bases with no gene match: 15. The CDR3 sequence is 16 residues long. CDR1 and CDR2 (germline): SGHTA, FQGNSA.

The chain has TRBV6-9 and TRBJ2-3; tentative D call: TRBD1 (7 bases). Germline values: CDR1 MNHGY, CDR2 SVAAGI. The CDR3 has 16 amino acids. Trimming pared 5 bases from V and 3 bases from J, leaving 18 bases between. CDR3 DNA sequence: TGTGCCAGCAGTCACCTAGCGCTCAGGGGGACAGATACGCAGTATTTT. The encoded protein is CASSHLALRGTDTQYF.

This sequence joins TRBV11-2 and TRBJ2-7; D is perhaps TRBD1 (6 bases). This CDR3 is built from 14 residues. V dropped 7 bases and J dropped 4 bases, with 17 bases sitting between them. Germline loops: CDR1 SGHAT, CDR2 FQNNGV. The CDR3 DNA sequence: TGTGCCAGCACCGAACAGGGAATGGGGTACGAGCAGTACTTC. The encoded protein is CASTEQGMGYEQYF.

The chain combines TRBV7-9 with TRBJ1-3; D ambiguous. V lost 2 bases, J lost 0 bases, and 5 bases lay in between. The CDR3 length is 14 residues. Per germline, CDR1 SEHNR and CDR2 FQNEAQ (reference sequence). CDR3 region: CASSLISSGNTIYF. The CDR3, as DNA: TGTGCCAGCAGCTTAATCTCCTCTGGAAACACCATATATTTT.

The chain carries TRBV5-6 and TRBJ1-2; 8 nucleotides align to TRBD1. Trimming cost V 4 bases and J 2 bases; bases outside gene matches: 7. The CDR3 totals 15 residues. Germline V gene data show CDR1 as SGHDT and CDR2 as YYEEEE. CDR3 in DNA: TGTGCCAGCAGCATTTGGACAGGGTTCAACTATGGCTACACCTTC. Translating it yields CASSIWTGFNYGYTF.

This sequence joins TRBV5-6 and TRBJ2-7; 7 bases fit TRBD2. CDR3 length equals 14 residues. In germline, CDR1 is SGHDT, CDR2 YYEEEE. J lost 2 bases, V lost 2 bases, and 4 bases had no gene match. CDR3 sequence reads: CASSFGGRAYEQYF. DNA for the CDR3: TGTGCCAGCAGCTTTGGGGGGAGGGCCTACGAGCAGTACTTC.

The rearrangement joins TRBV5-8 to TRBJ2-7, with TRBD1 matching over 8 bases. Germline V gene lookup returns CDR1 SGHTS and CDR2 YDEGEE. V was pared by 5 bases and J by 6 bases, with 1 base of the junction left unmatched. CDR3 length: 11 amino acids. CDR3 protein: CASRTGVEQYF. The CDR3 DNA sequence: TGTGCCAGCAGGACAGGGGTCGAGCAGTACTTC.

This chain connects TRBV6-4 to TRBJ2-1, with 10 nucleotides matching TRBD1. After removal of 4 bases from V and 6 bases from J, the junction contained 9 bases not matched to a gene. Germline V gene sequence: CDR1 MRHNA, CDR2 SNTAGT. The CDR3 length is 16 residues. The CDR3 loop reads CASSGAGTGAPNEQFF. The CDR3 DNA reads TGTGCCAGCAGTGGAGCCGGGACAGGGGCTCCCAATGAGCAGTTCTTC.

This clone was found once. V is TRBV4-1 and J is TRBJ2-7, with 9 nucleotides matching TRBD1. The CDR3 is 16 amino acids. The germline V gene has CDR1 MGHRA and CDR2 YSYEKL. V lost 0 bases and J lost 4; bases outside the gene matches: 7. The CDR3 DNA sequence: TGCGCCAGCAGCCAAGACTGGGACAGGGTAAATTACGAGCAGTACTTC. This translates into CASSQDWDRVNYEQYF.

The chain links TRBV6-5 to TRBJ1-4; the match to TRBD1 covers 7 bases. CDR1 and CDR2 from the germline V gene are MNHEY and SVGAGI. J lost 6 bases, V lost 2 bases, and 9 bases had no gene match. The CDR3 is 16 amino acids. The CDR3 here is CASSYTQGNLDEKLFF. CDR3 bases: TGTGCCAGCAGTTACACACAGGGGAATCTCGATGAAAAACTGTTTTTT.

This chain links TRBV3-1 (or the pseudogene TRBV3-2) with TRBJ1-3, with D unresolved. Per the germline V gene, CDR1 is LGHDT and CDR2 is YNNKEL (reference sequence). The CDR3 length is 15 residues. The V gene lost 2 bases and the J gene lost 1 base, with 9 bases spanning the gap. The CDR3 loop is CASSQPWESGNTIYF. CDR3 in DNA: TGTGCCAGCAGCCAACCTTGGGAGTCTGGAAACACCATATATTTT.

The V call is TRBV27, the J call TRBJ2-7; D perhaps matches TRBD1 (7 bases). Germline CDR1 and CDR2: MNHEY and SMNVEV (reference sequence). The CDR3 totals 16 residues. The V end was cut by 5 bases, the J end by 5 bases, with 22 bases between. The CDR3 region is CASSPSAGQVGDEQYF. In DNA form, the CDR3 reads TGTGCCAGCAGTCCTAGCGCCGGACAGGTCGGTGACGAGCAGTACTTC.

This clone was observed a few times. CDR3: CASSPDKSYEQYF. CDR3 nucleotides: TGTGCCAGCAGCCCGGACAAATCCTACGAGCAGTACTTC. V is TRBV7-9 and J is TRBJ2-7; D may be TRBD1 (5 bases). This CDR3 has 13 amino acids. Germline V gene lookup returns CDR1 SEHNR and CDR2 FQNEAQ (reference sequence). Trimming cost V 5 bases and J 1 base, with 9 bases left between them.

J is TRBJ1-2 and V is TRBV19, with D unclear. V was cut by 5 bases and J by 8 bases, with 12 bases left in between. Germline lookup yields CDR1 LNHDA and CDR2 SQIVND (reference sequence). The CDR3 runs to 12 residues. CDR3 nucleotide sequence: TGTGCCAGTAGTCTCGGAAGCGGCGGCTACACCTTC. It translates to CASSLGSGGYTF.

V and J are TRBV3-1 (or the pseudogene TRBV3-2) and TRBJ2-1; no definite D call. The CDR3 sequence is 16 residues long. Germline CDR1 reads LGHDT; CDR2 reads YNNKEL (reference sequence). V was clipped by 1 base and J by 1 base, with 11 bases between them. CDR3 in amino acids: CASSQVYPGSYNEQFF. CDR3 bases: TGTGCCAGCAGCCAAGTTTATCCAGGTTCCTACAATGAGCAGTTCTTC.

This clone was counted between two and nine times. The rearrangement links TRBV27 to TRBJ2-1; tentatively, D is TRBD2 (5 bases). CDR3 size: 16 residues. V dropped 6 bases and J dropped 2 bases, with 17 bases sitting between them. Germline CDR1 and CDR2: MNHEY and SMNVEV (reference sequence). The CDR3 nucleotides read TGTGCCAGCAGCTCTGAGGGCGAAAGGGCCTACAATGAGCAGTTCTTC. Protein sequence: CASSSEGERAYNEQFF.